What follows are 22 T cell receptor beta chains derived from one specimen sequenced in a study of cytotoxic CD8 clonotypes in ibrutinib-treated CLL. The data were produced by immunoSEQ multiplex PCR, yet TCRdb's version contains in-frame clones alone and is incomplete. This table has 40,000 or so clones, 60% to 75% appearing once. This specimen consisted of PBMCs, obtained after 12 months of ibrutinib treatment. The source of these receptors is a human donor with chronic lymphocytic leukemia.

With regard to this clone: One end of the junction is discordant with germline, which a read error may explain. J is TRBJ2-5 and V is TRBV19, with 13 bases fitting TRBD2. The CDR3 covers 14 residues. The germline V gene has CDR1 LNHDA and CDR2 SQIVND (reference sequence). The CDR3 DNA sequence: TGTGCCAGTAGTATCGGACTAGCGGGAGATGAAAAAAACTTC. The encoded protein is CASSIGLAGDEKNF.

The chain has TRBV14 and TRBJ1-1; D is ambiguous. Germline assignment: CDR1 SGHDN and CDR2 FVKESK. Trimming shortened V by 0 bases and J by 9 bases, and 5 bases separated the two germline ends. This CDR3 has 11 residues. CDR3 residues: CASSQDSKAFF. CDR3 sequence (DNA): TGTGCCAGCAGCCAAGATAGCAAAGCTTTCTTT.

The gene calls are TRBV18 and TRBJ2-7; D is undetermined. Germline V gene data show CDR1 as KGHSH and CDR2 as LQKENI. The CDR3 runs to 13 residues. The V end lost 8 bases, the J end lost 1 base, and 12 bases lay between the germline ends. The CDR3 loop reads CASVGPNSYEQYF. The CDR3, as DNA: TGTGCCAGCGTCGGGCCCAATTCCTACGAGCAGTACTTC.

The chain carries TRBV5-4 and TRBJ2-3, with D unclear. The CDR3 runs to 15 residues. The ends were cut back, 1 base at V and 0 bases at J, with 9 bases in the middle. Germline V gene data show CDR1 as SGHNT and CDR2 as YYREEE (reference sequence). The CDR3 region is CASSLWSASTDTQYF. CDR3 nucleotides: TGTGCCAGCAGCTTGTGGTCTGCTAGCACAGATACGCAGTATTTT.

The chain combines TRBV27 with TRBJ2-3; D is perhaps TRBD2 (5 bases). CDR1 and CDR2 (germline): MNHEY, SMNVEV (reference sequence). The length of the CDR3 is 14 residues. V lost 1 base and J lost 2, with 7 bases in between. CDR3 nucleotide sequence: TGTGCCAGCAGTTTATACGGGAACACAGATACGCAGTATTTT. Protein product: CASSLYGNTDTQYF.

The V call is TRBV18, the J call TRBJ1-3, with 7 bases aligning to TRBD1. V shed 6 bases and J 0 bases; nucleotides not matched to a gene: 5. This CDR3 has 15 amino acids. Germline CDR1 reads KGHSH; CDR2 reads LQKENI. CDR3 sequence: CASSSTGSSGNTIYF. CDR3 nucleotides: TGTGCCAGCTCGTCGACAGGGAGCTCTGGAAACACCATATATTTT.

J is TRBJ2-6 and V is TRBV7-8, with D tentatively TRBD1 (6 bases). This CDR3 contains 16 residues. The germline V gene has CDR1 SGHVS and CDR2 FQNEAQ. V lost 5 bases, J lost 2 bases, and 13 bases lay in between. CDR3 nucleotides: TGTGCCAGCAGCCGACAGACAGGACCTGGGGCCAACGTCCTGACTTTC. As protein: CASSRQTGPGANVLTF.

This clone was observed a handful of times. The J gene is TRBJ1-2, the V gene TRBV19; TRBD1 might be the D (5 bases). The V gene's germline CDR1 is LNHDA and CDR2 SQIVND (reference sequence). The CDR3 has 13 amino acids. With 10 bases removed from V and 8 bases from J, the gap between germline ends came to 20 bases. The CDR3 region is CATDEWGSGGYTF. CDR3 nucleotides: TGTGCCACCGACGAGTGGGGGTCGGGCGGCTACACCTTC.

The chain is built from TRBV4-3 and TRBJ2-1; possible D gene TRBD1, 6 bases. Germline CDR1 and CDR2: LGHNA and YSLEER. The CDR3 loop spans 16 amino acids. V was clipped by 0 bases and J by 2 bases, with 11 bases between them. The CDR3, as DNA: TGCGCCAGCAGCCAAGATAGGGGGAATCCCTACAATGAGCAGTTCTTC. This codes for CASSQDRGNPYNEQFF.

This chain uses TRBV2 with TRBJ2-6, with D possibly TRBD2 on 5 matching bases. This CDR3 is 13 amino acids long. CDR1 and CDR2 (germline): SNHLY, FYNNEI. V lost 6 bases to trimming and J lost 2 bases, with 5 bases between them. This CDR3 is CASSGAGANVLTF. CDR3 nucleotide sequence: TGTGCCAGCAGCGGGGCTGGGGCCAACGTCCTGACTTTC.

Turning to this clone: Other nucleotide sequences in the sample specify the same CDR3. The chain recombines TRBV4-3 with TRBJ1-5; TRBD1 agrees at 10 bases. V was clipped by 0 bases and J by 6 bases; unmatched bases: 2. CDR1 is LGHNA, CDR2 YSLEER, per germline. CDR3 length: 15 amino acids. The CDR3 DNA is TGCGCCAGCAGCCAAGATCGGACAGGGGGTCAGCCCCAGCATTTT. This gives the protein CASSQDRTGGQPQHF.

This chain joins TRBV15 and TRBJ2-3; tentative D call: TRBD2 (5 bases). CDR1 and CDR2 (germline): LNHNV, YYDKDF (reference sequence). Deletions cut 5 bases from V and 1 base from J, with 7 bases between. The length of the CDR3 is 13 residues. CDR3 loop: CATSLARTDTQYF. The DNA for the CDR3 is TGTGCCACCAGCCTAGCCCGCACAGATACGCAGTATTTT. The full variable domain, with the rest looked up from reference TRBV15 and TRBJ2-3, is DAMVIQNPRYQVTQFGKPVTLSCSQTLNHNVMYWYQQKSSQAPKLLFHYYDKDFNNEADTPDNFQSRRPNTSFCFLDIRSPGLGDTAMYLCATSLARTDTQYFGPGTRLTVL.

The chain couples TRBV30 to TRBJ2-7; D call uncertain. The CDR3 totals 13 residues. V was clipped by 3 bases and J by 3 bases, with 12 bases between them. Germline V gives CDR1 GTSNPN, CDR2 SVGIG (reference sequence). CDR3 in DNA: TGTGCCTGGAGGGTCACTCCGGGCTACGAGCAGTACTTC. This sequence encodes CAWRVTPGYEQYF.

There are a few counts of this clone. The rearrangement joins TRBV6-5 to TRBJ1-2; D remains ambiguous. V lost 2 bases to trimming and J lost 2 bases, with 6 bases between them. Germline CDR1 is MNHEY and CDR2 is SVGAGI. There are 13 residues in the CDR3. The CDR3 loop reads CASSYDVNYGYTF. CDR3 nucleotide sequence: TGTGCCAGCAGTTACGACGTGAACTATGGCTACACCTTC.

J is TRBJ2-7 and V is TRBV11-2; no clear D. The germline V gene has CDR1 SGHAT and CDR2 FQNNGV. V was cut by 4 bases and J by 0 bases, with 7 bases left in between. CDR3 length: 13 residues. CDR3 residues: CASSSSPSYEQYF. For the CDR3, the DNA is TGTGCCAGCAGCTCGAGTCCCTCCTACGAGCAGTACTTC.

This clone is medium-sized (0.01 to 0.1%). This chain links TRBV6-5 with TRBJ1-2, with D uncertain. Trimming took 6 bases from V and 8 from J, leaving 10 bases between them. Germline lookup yields CDR1 MNHEY and CDR2 SVGAGI. This CDR3 is built from 11 residues. CDR3 sequence (DNA): TGTGCCAGCAGCAAGGGAGGCGGCTACACCTTC. Its translation: CASSKGGGYTF.

The chain joins TRBV28 to TRBJ2-7; 9 nucleotides line up with TRBD1. Per germline, CDR1 MDHEN and CDR2 SYDVKM. Trimming took 6 bases from V and 2 from J; bases not matched to a gene: 5. The CDR3 extends over 14 amino acids. The CDR3 here is CASSPGTGPYEQYF. The CDR3 coding sequence is TGTGCCAGCAGCCCGGGGACAGGGCCCTACGAGCAGTACTTC.

The chain recombines TRBV29-1 with TRBJ2-3; 11 bases are a match to TRBD2. V shed 3 bases, J shed 2 bases, and the junction held 4 bases outside the gene matches. This CDR3 spans 15 amino acids. Germline CDR1 and CDR2: SQVTM and ANQGSEA. The CDR3: CSVDSGRGDTDTQYF. Written as DNA, the CDR3 is TGCAGCGTTGATAGCGGGAGGGGGGACACAGATACGCAGTATTTT.

CDR3 loop: CASTPDGHVATEQYF. In DNA form, the CDR3 reads TGCGCCAGCACCCCCGACGGACATGTCGCTACCGAGCAGTACTTC. The genes are TRBV5-1 and TRBJ2-7, with D perhaps matching TRBD1 (5 bases). Germline V gene data show CDR1 as SGHRS and CDR2 as YFSETQ. This CDR3 is 15 amino acids long. With 6 bases removed from V and 6 bases from J, the gap between germline ends came to 22 bases.

The chain uses TRBV5-1 and TRBJ2-3; D gene unclear. Germline CDR1 SGHRS, CDR2 YFSETQ. The CDR3 has 13 amino acids. The V end was cut by 1 base, the J end by 1 base, with 4 bases between. DNA of the CDR3: TGCGCCAGCAGCTTGTCCGGCACAGATACGCAGTATTTT. Encoded protein: CASSLSGTDTQYF. The entire variable domain, with the rest obtained from reference TRBV5-1 and TRBJ2-3, is as follows: KAGVTQTPRYLIKTRGQQVTLSCSPISGHRSVSWYQQTPGQGLQFLFEYFSETQRNKGNFPGRFSGRQFSNSRSEMNVSTLELGDSALYLCASSLSGTDTQYFGPGTRLTVL.

The chain links TRBV5-1 to TRBJ2-7, with 10 bases fitting TRBD1. The CDR3 has 16 residues. The junction had 9 bases not matched to a gene; V was cut back by 5 bases and J by 1 base. Germline assignment: CDR1 SGHRS and CDR2 YFSETQ. CDR3 sequence: CASRYTGTGVSYEQYF. DNA of the CDR3: TGCGCCAGCAGGTACACCGGGACAGGGGTGTCCTACGAGCAGTACTTC.

V and J are TRBV19 and TRBJ2-5; D possibly corresponds to TRBD1 (6 bases). Germline V gene lookup returns CDR1 LNHDA and CDR2 SQIVND (reference sequence). The CDR3 has 15 amino acids. The V gene lost 2 bases and the J gene lost 1 base, with 11 bases spanning the gap. The CDR3 DNA reads as TGTGCCAGTAGTATAATGGCGGACAGCCAAGAGACCCAGTACTTC. The encoded protein is CASSIMADSQETQYF.